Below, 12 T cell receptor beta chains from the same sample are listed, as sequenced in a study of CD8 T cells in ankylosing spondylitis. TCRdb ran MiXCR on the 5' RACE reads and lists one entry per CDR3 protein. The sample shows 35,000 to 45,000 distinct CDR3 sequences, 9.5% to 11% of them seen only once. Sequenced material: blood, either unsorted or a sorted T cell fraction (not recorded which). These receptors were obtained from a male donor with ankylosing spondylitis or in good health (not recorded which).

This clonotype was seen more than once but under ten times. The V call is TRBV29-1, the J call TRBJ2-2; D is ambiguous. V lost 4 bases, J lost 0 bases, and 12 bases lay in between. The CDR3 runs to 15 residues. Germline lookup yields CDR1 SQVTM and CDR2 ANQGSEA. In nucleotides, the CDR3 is TGCAGCGTTGGAAAGATCGGCGCGAACACCGGGGAGCTGTTTTTT. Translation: CSVGKIGANTGELFF.

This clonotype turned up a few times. In DNA, the CDR3 is TGTGCCAGCTGGACAGGGGCGTATCAGTCAGATACGCAGTATTTT. Translating gives CASWTGAYQSDTQYF. This rearrangement joins TRBV2 to TRBJ2-3, with 9 bases identical to TRBD1. CDR1 is SNHLY, CDR2 FYNNEI, per germline. J was trimmed by 4 bases and V by 8 bases; bases with no gene match: 10. The length of the CDR3 is 15 residues.

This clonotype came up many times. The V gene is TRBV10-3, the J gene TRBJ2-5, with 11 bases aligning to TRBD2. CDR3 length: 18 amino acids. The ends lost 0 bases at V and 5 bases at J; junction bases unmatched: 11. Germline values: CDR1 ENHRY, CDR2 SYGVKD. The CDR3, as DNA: TGTGCCATCAGTGAGTCAGGGGCTAGCGGGGGGCCGCAGGAGACCCAGTACTTC. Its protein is CAISESGASGGPQETQYF.

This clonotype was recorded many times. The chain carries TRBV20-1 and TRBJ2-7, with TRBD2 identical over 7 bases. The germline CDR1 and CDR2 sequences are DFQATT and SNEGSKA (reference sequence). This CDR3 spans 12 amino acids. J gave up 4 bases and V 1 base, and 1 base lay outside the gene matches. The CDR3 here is CSARVGGYEQYF. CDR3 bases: TGCAGTGCTAGAGTGGGGGGGTACGAGCAGTACTTC.

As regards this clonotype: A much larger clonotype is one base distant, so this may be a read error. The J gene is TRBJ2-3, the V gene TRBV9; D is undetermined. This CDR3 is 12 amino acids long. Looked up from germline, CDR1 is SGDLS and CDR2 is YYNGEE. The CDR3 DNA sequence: TGTGTCAGCAGCGTAGACGCAGATACGCAGTATTTT. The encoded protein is CVSSVDADTQYF.

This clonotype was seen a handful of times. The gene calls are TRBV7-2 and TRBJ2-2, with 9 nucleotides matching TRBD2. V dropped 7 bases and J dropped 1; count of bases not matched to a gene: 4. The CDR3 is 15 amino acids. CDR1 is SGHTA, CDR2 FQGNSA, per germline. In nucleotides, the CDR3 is TGTGCCAGCATAGCGGGGGATTTGAACACCGGGGAGCTGTTTTTT. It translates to CASIAGDLNTGELFF.

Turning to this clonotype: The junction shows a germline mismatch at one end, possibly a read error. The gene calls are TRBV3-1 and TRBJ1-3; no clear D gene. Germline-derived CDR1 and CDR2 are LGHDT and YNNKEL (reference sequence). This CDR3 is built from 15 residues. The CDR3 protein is CASSQEAASGNTIYF. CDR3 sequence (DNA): TGTGCCAGCAGTCAAGAAGCAGCTTCTGGAAACACCATATATTTT. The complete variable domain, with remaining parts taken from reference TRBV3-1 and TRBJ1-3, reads DTAVSQTPKYLVTQMGNDKSIKCEQNLGHDTMYWYKQDSKKFLKIMFSYNNKELIINETVPNRFSPKSPDKAHLNLHINSLELGDSAVYFCASSQEAASGNTIYFGEGSWLTVV.

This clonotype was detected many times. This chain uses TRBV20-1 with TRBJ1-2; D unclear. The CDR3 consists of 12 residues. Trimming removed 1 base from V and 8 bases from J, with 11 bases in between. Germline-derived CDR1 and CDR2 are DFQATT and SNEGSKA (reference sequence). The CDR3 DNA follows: TGCAGTGCTAGAGCGCAGTTTTGGGGCTACACCTTC. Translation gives CSARAQFWGYTF.

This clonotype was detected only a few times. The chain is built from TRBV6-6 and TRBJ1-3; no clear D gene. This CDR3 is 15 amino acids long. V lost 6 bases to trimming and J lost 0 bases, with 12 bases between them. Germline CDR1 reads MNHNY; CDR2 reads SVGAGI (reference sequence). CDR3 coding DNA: TGTGCCAGCAGACCCGGTTACTACTCTGGAAACACCATATATTTT. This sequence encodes CASRPGYYSGNTIYF.

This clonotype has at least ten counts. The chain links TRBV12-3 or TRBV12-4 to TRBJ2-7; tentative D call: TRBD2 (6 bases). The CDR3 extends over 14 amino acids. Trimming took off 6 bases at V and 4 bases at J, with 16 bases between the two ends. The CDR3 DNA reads TGTGCCAGCAGCGCGAGGCGGGACGCGTACGAGCAGTACTTC. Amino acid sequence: CASSARRDAYEQYF.

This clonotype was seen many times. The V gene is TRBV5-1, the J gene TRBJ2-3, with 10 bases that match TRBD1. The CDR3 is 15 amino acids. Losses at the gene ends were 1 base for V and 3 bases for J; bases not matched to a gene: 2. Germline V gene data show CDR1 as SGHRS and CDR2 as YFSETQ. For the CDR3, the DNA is TGCGCCAGCAGCTTGTGGGGACAGGGGACAGATACGCAGTATTTT. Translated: CASSLWGQGTDTQYF.

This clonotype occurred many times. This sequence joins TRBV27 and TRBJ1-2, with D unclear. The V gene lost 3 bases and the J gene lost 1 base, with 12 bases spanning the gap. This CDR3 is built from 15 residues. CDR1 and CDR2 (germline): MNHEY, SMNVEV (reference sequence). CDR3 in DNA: TGTGCCAGCAGTTTCGGCGGATTCCTTAACTATGGCTACACCTTC. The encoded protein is CASSFGGFLNYGYTF.